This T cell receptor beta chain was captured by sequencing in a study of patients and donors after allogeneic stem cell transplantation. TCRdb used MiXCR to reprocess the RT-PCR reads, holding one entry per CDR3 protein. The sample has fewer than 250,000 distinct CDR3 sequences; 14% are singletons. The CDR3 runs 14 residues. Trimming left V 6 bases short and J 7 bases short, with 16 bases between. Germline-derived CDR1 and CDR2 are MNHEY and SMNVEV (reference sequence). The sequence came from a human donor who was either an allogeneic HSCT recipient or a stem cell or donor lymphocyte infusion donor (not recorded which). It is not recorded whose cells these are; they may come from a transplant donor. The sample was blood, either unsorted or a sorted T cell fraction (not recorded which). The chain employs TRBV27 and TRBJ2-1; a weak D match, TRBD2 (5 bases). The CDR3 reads CASRATDSWNEQFF. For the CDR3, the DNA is TGTGCCAGCAGAGCAACGGACTCTTGGAATGAGCAGTTCTTC.